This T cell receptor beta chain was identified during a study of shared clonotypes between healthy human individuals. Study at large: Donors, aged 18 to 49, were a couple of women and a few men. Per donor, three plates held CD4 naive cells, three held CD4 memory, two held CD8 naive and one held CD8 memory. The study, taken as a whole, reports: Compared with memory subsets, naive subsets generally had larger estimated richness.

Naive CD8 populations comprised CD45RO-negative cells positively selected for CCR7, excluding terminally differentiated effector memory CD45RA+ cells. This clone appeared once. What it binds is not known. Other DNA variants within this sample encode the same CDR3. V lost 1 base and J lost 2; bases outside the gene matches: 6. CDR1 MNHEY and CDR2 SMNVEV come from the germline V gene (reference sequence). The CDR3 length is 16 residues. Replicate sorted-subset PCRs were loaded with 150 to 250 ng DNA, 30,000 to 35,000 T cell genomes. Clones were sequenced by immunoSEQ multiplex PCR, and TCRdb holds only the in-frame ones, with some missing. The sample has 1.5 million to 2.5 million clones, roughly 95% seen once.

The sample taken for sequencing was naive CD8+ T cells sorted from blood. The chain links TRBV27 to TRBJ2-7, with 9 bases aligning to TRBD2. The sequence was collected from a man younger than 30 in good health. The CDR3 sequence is CASSLLTSGRAYEQYF. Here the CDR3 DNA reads TGTGCCAGCAGTTTATTAACTAGCGGGCGCGCCTACGAGCAGTACTTC.